The T cell receptor (beta chain) under discussion was sequenced for a study of blood T cell repertoires in COVID-19. Across the study: Material from acute and convalescent COVID-19 was sourced from the United States, Italy and Spain. Nucleic acid was either cDNA or gDNA, and it came from T cells, B-cell-depleted T cells, or PBMCs.

In the original processing: Researchers report that nucleated cell counts were estimated from reference gene primer amplification. Only in-frame clones appear in the TCRdb table, and some are missing; sequencing was by immunoSEQ multiplex PCR. That table gives V, J and clone size, and the DNA gave D and trimming. The repertoire holds about 280,000 clones, with 85% to 90% as singletons. CDR3 length: 14 amino acids. CDR1 is LNHDA and CDR2 is SQIVND in the germline V gene (reference sequence). After removal of 3 bases from V and 6 bases from J, the junction contained 6 bases not matched to a gene. The chain is built from TRBV19 and TRBJ1-1; the match to TRBD1 covers 8 bases. This TCR came from a human donor in a cohort sampled during active COVID-19. Sequencing was performed on peripheral blood. In DNA form, the CDR3 reads TGTGCCAGTAGTATCCGACAGGGGACCGCTGAAGCTTTCTTT. Translated, it gives CASSIRQGTAEAFF.